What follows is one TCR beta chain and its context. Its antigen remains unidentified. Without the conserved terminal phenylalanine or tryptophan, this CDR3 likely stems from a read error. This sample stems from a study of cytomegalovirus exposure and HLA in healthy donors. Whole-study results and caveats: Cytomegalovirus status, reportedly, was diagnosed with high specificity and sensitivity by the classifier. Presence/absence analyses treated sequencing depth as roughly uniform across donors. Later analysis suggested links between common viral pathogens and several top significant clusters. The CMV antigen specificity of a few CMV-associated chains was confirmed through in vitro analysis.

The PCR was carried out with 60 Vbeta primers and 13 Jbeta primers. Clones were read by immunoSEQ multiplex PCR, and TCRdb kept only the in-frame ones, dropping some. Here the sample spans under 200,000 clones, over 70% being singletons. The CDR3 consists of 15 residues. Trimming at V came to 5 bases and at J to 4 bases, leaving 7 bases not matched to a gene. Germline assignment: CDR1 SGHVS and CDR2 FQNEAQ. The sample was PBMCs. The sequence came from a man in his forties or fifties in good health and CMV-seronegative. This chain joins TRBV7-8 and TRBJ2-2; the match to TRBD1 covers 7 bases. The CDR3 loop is CASSLGQSSTGELFS. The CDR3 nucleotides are TGTGCCAGCAGCCTGGGACAGTCGAGCACCGGGGAGCTGTTTTCT.